Included here is one T cell receptor beta chain sequence, with context. This CDR3 is 12 amino acids long. In germline, CDR1 is MGHDK, CDR2 SYGVNS. Unmatched junction bases numbered 6, after V lost 10 bases and J lost 5 bases. The sample originates from a study of CD8+ T cells in alopecia areata. Treatment denoted: oral pan-JAK inhibitor, 5-10 mg twice daily. Investigators isolated RNA and reverse transcribed it into cDNA to act as the sequencing template. Libraries were prepared by immunoSEQ multiplex PCR; TCRdb keeps only in-frame clonotypes and omits some of them. The sample holds hundreds of thousands of clones; 58% are singletons and the top ten take less than 2%.

This chain uses TRBV25-1 with TRBJ2-3; 7 positions match TRBD1. The sequences come from CD4+ T cells sorted from blood, collected at week 24, from a patient treated with tofacitinib. The source is a human donor with alopecia areata. DNA for the CDR3: TGTGCCATACAGGGGAAAGGAGATACGCAGTATTTT. Its translation: CAIQGKGDTQYF.